The rows below give T cell receptor beta chains drawn from one sample of a study of OX40 agonist ivuxolimab in advanced cancers. Sequencing was performed with immunoSEQ multiplex PCR; in TCRdb, only in-frame clones are kept and a portion is missing. The sample lists 60,000 to 80,000 clones, approximately 80% seen once, with under 2% in the top ten. Sequenced here: CD4+ or CD8+ T cells sorted from blood, sampled in a trial of the OX40 agonist ivuxolimab. The source of these receptors is an adult with an advanced solid tumor such as melanoma, head and neck, liver or kidney cancer. The CDR3 runs from the conserved cysteine through the conserved F or W. The D gene is left open where the match is weak. Some rows have no size entry. The others give once, few or many, or a class for an expanded clone.

D gene: .; J gene: TRBJ1-1; V gene: TRBV2; clone size: .; CDR3 protein: CASSQRTEAFF; CDR3 DNA: TGTGCCAGCAGTCAGAGGACTGAAGCTTTCTTT
D gene: TRBD1; J gene: TRBJ1-1; V gene: TRBV15; clone size: .; CDR3 protein: CATSREGGGQGIAFF; CDR3 DNA: TGTGCCACCAGCAGAGAGGGTGGGGGACAGGGTATAGCTTTCTTT
D gene: TRBD2; J gene: TRBJ2-1; V gene: TRBV2; clone size: .; CDR3 protein: CASQREGNEQFF; CDR3 DNA: TGTGCCTCCCAAAGGGAGGGGAATGAGCAGTTCTTC
D gene: .; J gene: TRBJ2-2; V gene: TRBV9; clone size: .; CDR3 protein: CASSAQGLNTGELFF; CDR3 DNA: TGTGCCAGCAGCGCCCAAGGATTGAACACCGGGGAGCTGTTTTTT
D gene: TRBD2; J gene: TRBJ2-1; V gene: TRBV4-3; clone size: .; CDR3 protein: CASSQRLAGAYNEQFF; CDR3 DNA: TGCGCCAGCAGCCAACGACTAGCGGGAGCATACAATGAGCAGTTCTTC
D gene: .; J gene: TRBJ1-1; V gene: TRBV5-1; clone size: .; CDR3 protein: CASSLGAGLNTEAFF; CDR3 DNA: TGCGCCAGCAGCTTGGGAGCAGGATTGAACACTGAAGCTTTCTTT
D gene: .; J gene: TRBJ2-7; V gene: TRBV2; clone size: .; CDR3 protein: CASSDPGQTSYEQYF; CDR3 DNA: TGTGCCAGCAGTGACCCCGGACAGACCTCCTACGAGCAGTACTTC
D gene: .; J gene: TRBJ1-2; V gene: TRBV27; clone size: .; CDR3 protein: CASSVGPGTGGYTF; CDR3 DNA: TGTGCCAGCAGTGTAGGTCCCGGGACCGGGGGCTACACCTTC
D gene: TRBD2; J gene: TRBJ2-1; V gene: TRBV29-1; clone size: .; CDR3 protein: CSVRSGAGGPDEQFF; CDR3 DNA: TGCAGCGTTCGGTCGGGCGCGGGAGGGCCCGATGAGCAGTTCTTC
D gene: .; J gene: TRBJ1-5; V gene: TRBV7-9; clone size: few; CDR3 protein: CASSPNTDQPQHF; CDR3 DNA: TGTGCCAGCAGCCCCAACACCGATCAGCCCCAGCATTTT
D gene: TRBD1; J gene: TRBJ2-7; V gene: TRBV11-3; clone size: .; CDR3 protein: CASSPDTGVSYEQYF; CDR3 DNA: TGTGCCAGCAGCCCCGACACAGGGGTCTCCTACGAGCAGTACTTC
D gene: .; J gene: TRBJ1-2; V gene: TRBV7-2; clone size: .; CDR3 protein: CASSRGEGGYTF; CDR3 DNA: TGTGCCAGCAGCCGCGGGGAGGGAGGCTACACCTTC
D gene: .; J gene: TRBJ2-7; V gene: TRBV20-1; clone size: .; CDR3 protein: CSALKVYEQYF; CDR3 DNA: TGCAGTGCCCTTAAGGTTTACGAGCAGTACTTC
D gene: .; J gene: TRBJ2-1; V gene: TRBV5-4; clone size: .; CDR3 protein: CASSAASGEQFF; CDR3 DNA: TGTGCCAGCAGCGCCGCCTCAGGTGAGCAGTTCTTC
D gene: TRBD1; J gene: TRBJ2-7; V gene: TRBV10-2; clone size: .; CDR3 protein: CASGTGNYEQYF; CDR3 DNA: TGCGCCAGCGGGACAGGGAACTACGAGCAGTACTTC
D gene: TRBD1; J gene: TRBJ1-5; V gene: TRBV10-3; clone size: once; CDR3 protein: CAISGQGGNQPQHF; CDR3 DNA: TGTGCCATCAGCGGACAGGGGGGGAATCAGCCCCAGCATTTT